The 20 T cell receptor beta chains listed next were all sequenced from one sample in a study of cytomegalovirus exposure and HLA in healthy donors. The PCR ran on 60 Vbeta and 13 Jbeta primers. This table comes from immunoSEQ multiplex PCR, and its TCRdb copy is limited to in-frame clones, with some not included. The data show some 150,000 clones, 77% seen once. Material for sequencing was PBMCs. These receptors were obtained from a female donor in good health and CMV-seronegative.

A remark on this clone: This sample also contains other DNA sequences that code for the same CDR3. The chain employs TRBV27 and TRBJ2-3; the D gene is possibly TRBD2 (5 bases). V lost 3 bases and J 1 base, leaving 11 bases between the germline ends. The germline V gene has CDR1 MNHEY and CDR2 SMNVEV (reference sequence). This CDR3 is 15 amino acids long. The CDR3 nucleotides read TGTGCCAGCAGTTTCCTGGCCGGGGGCACAGATACGCAGTATTTT. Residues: CASSFLAGGTDTQYF.

The CDR3 sequence is CASSGSGTKGVTDTQYF. DNA for the CDR3: TGTGCCAGCAGTGGCTCCGGGACAAAAGGGGTTACAGATACGCAGTATTTT. This chain joins TRBV25-1 and TRBJ2-3; tentative D call: TRBD1 (6 bases). The CDR3 is 17 residues long. Germline-derived CDR1 and CDR2 are MGHDK and SYGVNS. V was pared by 4 bases and J by 3 bases, with 20 bases between. The variable domain in full, with the rest retrieved from reference TRBV25-1 and TRBJ2-3, is EADIYQTPRYLVIGTGKKITLECSQTMGHDKMYWYQQDPGMELHLIHYSYGVNSTEKGDLSSESTVSRIRTEHFPLTLESARPSHTSQYLCASSGSGTKGVTDTQYFGPGTRLTVL.

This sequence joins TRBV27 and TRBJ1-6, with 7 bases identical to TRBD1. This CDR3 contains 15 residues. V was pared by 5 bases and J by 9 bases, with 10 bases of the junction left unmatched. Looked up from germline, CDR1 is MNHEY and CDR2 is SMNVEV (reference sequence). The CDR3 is CASSATTGQGSPLHF. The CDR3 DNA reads TGTGCCAGCAGTGCCACGACAGGGCAGGGTTCACCCCTCCACTTT.

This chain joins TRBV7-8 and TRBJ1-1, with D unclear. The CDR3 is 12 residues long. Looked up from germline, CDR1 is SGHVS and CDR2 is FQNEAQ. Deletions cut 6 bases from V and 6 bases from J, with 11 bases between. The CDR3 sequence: CASSPGWAEAFF. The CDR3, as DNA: TGTGCCAGCAGTCCCGGGTGGGCTGAAGCTTTCTTT.

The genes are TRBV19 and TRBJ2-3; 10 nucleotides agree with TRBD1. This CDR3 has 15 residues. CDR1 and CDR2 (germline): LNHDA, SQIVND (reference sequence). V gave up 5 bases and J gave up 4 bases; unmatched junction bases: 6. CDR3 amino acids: CASSGPGQGSDTQYF. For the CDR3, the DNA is TGTGCCAGTAGTGGACCGGGACAGGGGTCAGATACGCAGTATTTT.

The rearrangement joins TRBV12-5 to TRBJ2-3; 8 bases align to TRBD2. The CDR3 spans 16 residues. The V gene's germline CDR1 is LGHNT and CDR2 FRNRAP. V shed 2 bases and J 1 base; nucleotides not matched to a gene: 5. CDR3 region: CASGLNPGGGTDTQYF. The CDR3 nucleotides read TGTGCTAGTGGTTTGAATCCGGGGGGGGGCACAGATACGCAGTATTTT.

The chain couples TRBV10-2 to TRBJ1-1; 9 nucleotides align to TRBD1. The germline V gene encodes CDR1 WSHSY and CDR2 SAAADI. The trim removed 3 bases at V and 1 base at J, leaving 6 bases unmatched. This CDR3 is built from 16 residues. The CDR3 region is CASSEYRGRGNTEAFF. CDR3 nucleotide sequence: TGCGCCAGCAGTGAATACAGGGGGCGCGGGAACACTGAAGCTTTCTTT.

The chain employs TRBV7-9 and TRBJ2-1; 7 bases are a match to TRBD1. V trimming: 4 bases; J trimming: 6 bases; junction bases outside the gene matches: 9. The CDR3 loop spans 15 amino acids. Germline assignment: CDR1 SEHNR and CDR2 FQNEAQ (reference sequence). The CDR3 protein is CASSYYRDSPNEQFF. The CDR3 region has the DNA TGTGCCAGCAGCTACTACCGGGACAGCCCCAATGAGCAGTTCTTC.

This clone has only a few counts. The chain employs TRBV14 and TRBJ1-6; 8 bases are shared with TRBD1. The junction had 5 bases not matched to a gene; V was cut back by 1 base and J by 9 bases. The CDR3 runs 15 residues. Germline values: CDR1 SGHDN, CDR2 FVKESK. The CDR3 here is CASSQGQGRGSPLHF. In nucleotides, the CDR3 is TGTGCCAGCAGCCAAGGACAGGGGAGGGGTTCACCCCTCCACTTT.

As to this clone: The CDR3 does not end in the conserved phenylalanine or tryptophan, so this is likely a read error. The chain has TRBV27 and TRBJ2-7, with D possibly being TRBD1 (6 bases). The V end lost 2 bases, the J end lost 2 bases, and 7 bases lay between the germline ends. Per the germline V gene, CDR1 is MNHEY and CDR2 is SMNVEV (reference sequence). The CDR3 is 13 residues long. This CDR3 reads CASSLGGTYEQYL. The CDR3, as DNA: TGTGCCAGCAGTTTAGGGGGCACCTACGAGCAGTACCTC.

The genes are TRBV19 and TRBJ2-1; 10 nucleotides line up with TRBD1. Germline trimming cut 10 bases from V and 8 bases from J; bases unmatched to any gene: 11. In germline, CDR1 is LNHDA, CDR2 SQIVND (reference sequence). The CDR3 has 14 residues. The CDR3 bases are TGTGCCACCCTAAGACAGGGGGCAGGTGATGAGCAGTTCTTC. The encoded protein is CATLRQGAGDEQFF.

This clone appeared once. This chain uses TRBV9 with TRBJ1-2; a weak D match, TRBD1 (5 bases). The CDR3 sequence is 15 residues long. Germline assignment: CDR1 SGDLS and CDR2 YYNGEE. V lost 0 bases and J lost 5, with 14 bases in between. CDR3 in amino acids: CASSVELTAGYGYTF. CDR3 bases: TGTGCCAGCAGCGTAGAATTGACAGCGGGGTATGGCTACACCTTC. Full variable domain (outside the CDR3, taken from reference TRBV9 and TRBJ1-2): DSGVTQTPKHLITATGQRVTLRCSPRSGDLSVYWYQQSLDQGLQFLIQYYNGEERAKGNILERFSAQQFPDLHSELNLSSLELGDSALYFCASSVELTAGYGYTFGSGTRLTVV.

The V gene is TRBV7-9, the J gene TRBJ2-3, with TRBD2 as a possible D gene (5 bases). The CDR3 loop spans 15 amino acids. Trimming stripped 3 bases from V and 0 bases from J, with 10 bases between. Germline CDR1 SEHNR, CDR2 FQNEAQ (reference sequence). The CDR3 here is CASSFVGGSTDTQYF. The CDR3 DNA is TGTGCCAGCAGCTTCGTCGGAGGTAGCACAGATACGCAGTATTTT.

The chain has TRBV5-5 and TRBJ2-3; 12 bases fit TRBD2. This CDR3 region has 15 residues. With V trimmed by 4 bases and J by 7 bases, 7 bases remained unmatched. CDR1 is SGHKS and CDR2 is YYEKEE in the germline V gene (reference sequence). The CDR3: CASSRLAGEVYTQYF. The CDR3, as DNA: TGTGCCAGCAGCCGACTAGCGGGAGAGGTATATACGCAGTATTTT.

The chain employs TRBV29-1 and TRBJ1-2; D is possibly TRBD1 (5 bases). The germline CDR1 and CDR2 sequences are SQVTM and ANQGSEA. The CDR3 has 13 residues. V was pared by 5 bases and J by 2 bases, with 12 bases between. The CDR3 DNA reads TGCAGCGTTCCGGCAGGGCCCAACTATGGCTACACCTTC. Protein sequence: CSVPAGPNYGYTF.

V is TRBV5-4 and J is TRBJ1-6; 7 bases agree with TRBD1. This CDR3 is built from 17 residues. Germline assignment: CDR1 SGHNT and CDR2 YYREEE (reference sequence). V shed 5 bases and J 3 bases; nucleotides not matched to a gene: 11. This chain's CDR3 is CASRTQTGNGYNSPLHF. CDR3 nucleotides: TGTGCCAGCAGGACCCAGACAGGGAACGGCTATAATTCACCCCTCCACTTT. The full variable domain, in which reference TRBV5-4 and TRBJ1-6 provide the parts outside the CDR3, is ETGVTQSPTHLIKTRGQQVTLRCSSQSGHNTVSWYQQALGQGPQFIFQYYREEENGRGNFPPRFSGLQFPNYSSELNVNALELDDSALYLCASRTQTGNGYNSPLHFGNGTRLTVT.

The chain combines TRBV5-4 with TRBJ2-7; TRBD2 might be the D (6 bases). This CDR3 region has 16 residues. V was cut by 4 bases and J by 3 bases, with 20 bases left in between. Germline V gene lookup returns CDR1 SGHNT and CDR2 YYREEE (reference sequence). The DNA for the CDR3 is TGTGCCAGCAGCACTATTGGGGACTTACGAGGCTACGAGCAGTACTTC. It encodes CASSTIGDLRGYEQYF.

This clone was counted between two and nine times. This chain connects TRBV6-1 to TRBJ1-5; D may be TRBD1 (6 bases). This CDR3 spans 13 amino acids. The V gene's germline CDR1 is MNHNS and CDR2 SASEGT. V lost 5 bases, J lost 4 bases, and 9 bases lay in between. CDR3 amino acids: CASSTGPNQPQHF. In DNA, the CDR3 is TGTGCCAGCAGTACAGGGCCTAATCAGCCCCAGCATTTT.

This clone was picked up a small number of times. The CDR3 DNA is TGTGCCAGCAGTCACGGGACTAGCAGCGAGCAGTACTTC. Encoded protein: CASSHGTSSEQYF. The V call is TRBV6-6, the J call TRBJ2-7; 9 bases fit TRBD2. V trimming: 5 bases; J trimming: 6 bases; junction bases outside the gene matches: 5. The germline V gene has CDR1 MNHNY and CDR2 SVGAGI (reference sequence). This CDR3 has 13 residues.

This CDR3 is CASSLAGGQSAGTGELFF. The DNA of the CDR3 is TGTGCCAGCAGCCTAGCGGGGGGGCAGAGTGCTGGCACCGGGGAGCTGTTTTTT. The V gene is TRBV7-3, the J gene TRBJ2-2, with 12 bases lining up with TRBD2. The CDR3 runs to 18 residues. From germline, CDR1 is SGHTA and CDR2 FQGTGA. V lost 5 bases, J lost 4 bases, and 11 bases stayed unmatched.